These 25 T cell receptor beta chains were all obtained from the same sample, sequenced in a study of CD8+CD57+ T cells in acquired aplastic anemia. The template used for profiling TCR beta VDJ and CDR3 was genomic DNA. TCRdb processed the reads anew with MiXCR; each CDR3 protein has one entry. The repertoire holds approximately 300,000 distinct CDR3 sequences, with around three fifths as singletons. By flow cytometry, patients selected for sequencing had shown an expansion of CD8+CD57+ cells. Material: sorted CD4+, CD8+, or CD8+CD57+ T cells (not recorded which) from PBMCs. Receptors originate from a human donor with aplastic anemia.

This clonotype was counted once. The CDR3 DNA follows: TGTGCCAGCAGTTACCTTGACAGGGGCGGCACTGAAGCTTTCTTT. Amino acid sequence: CASSYLDRGGTEAFF. This chain joins TRBV6-5 and TRBJ1-4; 8 nucleotides line up with TRBD1. The J call is in doubt because the DNA end fits TRBJ1-1 better. The germline gives CDR1 MNHEY, CDR2 SVGAGI. CDR3 size: 15 residues.

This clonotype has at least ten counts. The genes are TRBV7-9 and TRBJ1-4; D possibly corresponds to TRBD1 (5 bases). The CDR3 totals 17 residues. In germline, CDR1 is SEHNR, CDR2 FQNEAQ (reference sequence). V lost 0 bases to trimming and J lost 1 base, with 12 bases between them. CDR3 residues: CASSLAFAQGTNEKLFF. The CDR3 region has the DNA TGTGCCAGCAGCTTAGCGTTTGCCCAGGGAACTAATGAAAAACTGTTTTTT.

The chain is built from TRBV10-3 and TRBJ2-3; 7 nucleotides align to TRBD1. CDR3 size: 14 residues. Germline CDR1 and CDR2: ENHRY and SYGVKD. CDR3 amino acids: CACQRGLATDTQYF. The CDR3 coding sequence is TGTGCTTGCCAGAGGGGGCTAGCCACAGATACGCAGTATTTT.

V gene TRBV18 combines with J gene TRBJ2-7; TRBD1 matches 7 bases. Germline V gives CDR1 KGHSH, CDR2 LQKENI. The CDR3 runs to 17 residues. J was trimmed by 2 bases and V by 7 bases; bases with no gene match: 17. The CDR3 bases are TGTGCCAGCTTACCCAACGTTCCGGGACAGACAACCTACGAGCAGTACTTC. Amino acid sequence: CASLPNVPGQTTYEQYF.

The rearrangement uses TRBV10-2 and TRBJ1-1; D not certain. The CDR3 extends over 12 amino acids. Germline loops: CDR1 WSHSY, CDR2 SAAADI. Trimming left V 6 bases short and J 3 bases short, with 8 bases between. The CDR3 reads CASRAGYTEAFF. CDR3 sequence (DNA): TGCGCCAGCAGGGCCGGCTACACTGAAGCTTTCTTT.

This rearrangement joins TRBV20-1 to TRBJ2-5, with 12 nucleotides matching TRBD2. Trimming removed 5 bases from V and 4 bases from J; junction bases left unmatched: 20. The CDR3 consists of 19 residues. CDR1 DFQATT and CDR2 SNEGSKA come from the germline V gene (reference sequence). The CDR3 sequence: CSARQRTSGEWESLETQYF. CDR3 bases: TGCAGTGCTCGACAACGGACTAGCGGGGAGTGGGAGTCGTTAGAGACCCAGTACTTC.

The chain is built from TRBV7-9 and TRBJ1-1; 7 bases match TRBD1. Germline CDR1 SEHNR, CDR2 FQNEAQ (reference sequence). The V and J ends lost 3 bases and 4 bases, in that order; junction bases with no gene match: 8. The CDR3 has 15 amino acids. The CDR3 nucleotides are TGTGCCAGCAGCTTGGCCCCGGCAGGGGGCACTGAAGCTTTCTTT. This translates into CASSLAPAGGTEAFF. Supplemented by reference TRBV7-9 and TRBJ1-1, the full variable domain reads DTGVSQNPRHKITKRGQNVTFRCDPISEHNRLYWYRQTLGQGPEFLTYFQNEAQLEKSRLLSDRFSAERPKGSFSTLEIQRTEQGDSAMYLCASSLAPAGGTEAFFGQGTRLTVV.

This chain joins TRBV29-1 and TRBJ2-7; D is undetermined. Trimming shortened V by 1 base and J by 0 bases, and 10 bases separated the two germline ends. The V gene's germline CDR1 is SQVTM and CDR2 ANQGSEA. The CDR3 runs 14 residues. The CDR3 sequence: CSVEVDTRSYEQYF. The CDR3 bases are TGCAGCGTTGAAGTAGACACCCGCTCCTACGAGCAGTACTTC.

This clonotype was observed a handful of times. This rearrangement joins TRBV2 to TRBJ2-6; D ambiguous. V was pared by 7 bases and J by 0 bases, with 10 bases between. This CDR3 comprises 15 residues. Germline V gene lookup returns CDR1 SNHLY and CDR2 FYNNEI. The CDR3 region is CASKNTRSGANVLTF. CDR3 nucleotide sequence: TGTGCCAGCAAAAACACCCGCTCTGGGGCCAACGTCCTGACTTTC.

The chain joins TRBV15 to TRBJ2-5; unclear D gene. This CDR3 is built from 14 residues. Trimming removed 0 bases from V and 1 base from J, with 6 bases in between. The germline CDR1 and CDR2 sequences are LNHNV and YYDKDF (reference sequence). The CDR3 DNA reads TGTGCCACCAGCAGAGATAACAGCCAAGAGACCCAGTACTTC. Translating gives CATSRDNSQETQYF.

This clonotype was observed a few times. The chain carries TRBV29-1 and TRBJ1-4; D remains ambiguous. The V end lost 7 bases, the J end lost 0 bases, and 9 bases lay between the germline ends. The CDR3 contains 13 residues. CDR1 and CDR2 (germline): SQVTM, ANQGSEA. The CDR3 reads CSGIDSTNEKLFF. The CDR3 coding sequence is TGCAGCGGGATTGATTCAACTAATGAAAAACTGTTTTTT.

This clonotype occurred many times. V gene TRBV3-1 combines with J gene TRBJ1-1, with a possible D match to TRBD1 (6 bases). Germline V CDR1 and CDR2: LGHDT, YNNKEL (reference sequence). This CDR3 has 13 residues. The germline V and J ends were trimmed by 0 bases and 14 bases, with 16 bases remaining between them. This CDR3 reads CASSQDRGRGKFF. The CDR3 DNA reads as TGTGCCAGCAGCCAAGATCGGGGCAGGGGCAAGTTCTTT.

The CDR3 spells CASSQVPENTGELFF. Here the CDR3 DNA reads TGCGCCAGCAGCCAAGTGCCAGAGAACACCGGGGAGCTGTTTTTT. The V call is TRBV4-3, the J call TRBJ2-2; D is unclear. This CDR3 comprises 15 residues. Trimming stripped 1 base from V and 1 base from J, with 7 bases between. CDR1 and CDR2 (germline): LGHNA, YSLEER.

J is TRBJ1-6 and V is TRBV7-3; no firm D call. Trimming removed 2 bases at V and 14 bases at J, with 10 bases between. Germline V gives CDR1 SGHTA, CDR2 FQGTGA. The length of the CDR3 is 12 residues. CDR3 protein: CASSLGTRTLHF. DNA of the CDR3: TGTGCCAGCAGCTTAGGTACCAGAACCCTCCACTTT.

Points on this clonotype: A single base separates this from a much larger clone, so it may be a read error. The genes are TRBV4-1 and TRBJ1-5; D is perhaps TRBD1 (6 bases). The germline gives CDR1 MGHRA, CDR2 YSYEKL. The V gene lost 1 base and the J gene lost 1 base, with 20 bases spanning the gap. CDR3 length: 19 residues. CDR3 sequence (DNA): TGCGCCAGCAGCCAAGCGTCCCGGGACAAGGGACGGAGCAATCAGCCCCAGCATTTT. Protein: CASSQASRDKGRSNQPQHF.

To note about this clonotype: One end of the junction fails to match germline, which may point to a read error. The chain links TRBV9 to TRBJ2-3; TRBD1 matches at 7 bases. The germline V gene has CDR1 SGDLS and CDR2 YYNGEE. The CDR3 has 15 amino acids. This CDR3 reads CASSGGQTISDTQYF. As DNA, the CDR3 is TGTGCCAGCAGCGGGGGACAGACGATTTCAGATACGCAGTACTTT. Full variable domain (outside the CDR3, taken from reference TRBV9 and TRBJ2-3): DSGVTQTPKHLITATGQRVTLRCSPRSGDLSVYWYQQSLDQGLQFLIQYYNGEERAKGNILERFSAQQFPDLHSELNLSSLELGDSALYFCASSGGQTISDTQYFGPGTRLTVL.

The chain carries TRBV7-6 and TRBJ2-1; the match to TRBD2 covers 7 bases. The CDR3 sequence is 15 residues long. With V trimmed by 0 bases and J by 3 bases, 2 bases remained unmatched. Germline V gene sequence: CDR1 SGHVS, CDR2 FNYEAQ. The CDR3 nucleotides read TGTGCCAGCAGCTTAGCGGGGGGGGTCTACAATGAGCAGTTCTTC. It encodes CASSLAGGVYNEQFF. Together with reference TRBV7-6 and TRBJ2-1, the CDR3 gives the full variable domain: GAGVSQSPRYKVTKRGQDVALRCDPISGHVSLYWYRQALGQGPEFLTYFNYEAQQDKSGLPNDRFSAERPEGSISTLTIQRTEQRDSAMYRCASSLAGGVYNEQFFGPGTRLTVL.

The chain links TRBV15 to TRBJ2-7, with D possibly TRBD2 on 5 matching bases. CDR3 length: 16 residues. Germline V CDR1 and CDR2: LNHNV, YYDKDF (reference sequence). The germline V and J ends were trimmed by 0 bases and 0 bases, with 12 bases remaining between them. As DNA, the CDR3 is TGTGCCACCAGCAGAGATAGAAGTGGGAGCTCCTACGAGCAGTACTTC. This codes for CATSRDRSGSSYEQYF.

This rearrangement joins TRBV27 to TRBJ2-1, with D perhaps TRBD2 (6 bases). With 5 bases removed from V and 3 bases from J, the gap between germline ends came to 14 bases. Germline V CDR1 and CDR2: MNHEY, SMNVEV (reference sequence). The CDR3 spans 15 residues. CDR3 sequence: CASSARLGIYNEQFF. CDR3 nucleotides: TGTGCCAGCAGTGCCAGACTAGGTATCTACAATGAGCAGTTCTTC.

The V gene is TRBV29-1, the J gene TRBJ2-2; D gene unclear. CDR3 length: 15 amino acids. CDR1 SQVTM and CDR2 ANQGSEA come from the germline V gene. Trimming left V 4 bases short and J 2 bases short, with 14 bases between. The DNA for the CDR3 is TGCAGCGTTGGGGCAGCATTAACTAACACCGGGGAGCTGTTTTTT. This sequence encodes CSVGAALTNTGELFF.

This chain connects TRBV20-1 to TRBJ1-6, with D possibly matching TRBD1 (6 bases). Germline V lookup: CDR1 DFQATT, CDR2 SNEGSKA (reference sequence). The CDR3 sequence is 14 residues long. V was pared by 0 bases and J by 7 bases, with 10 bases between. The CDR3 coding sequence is TGCAGTGCTAGAGATGGGCAGGGGAATTCACCCCTCCACTTT. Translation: CSARDGQGNSPLHF.

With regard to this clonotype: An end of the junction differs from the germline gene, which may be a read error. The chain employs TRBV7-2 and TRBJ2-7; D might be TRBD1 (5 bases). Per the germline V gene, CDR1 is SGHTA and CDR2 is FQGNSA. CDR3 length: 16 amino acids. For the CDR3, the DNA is TGCGCCAGCAGCCAAGAAGGACCCAGGGCTGGCTACGAGCAGTACTTC. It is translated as CASSQEGPRAGYEQYF. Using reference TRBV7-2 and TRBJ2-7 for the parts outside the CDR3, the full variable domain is GAGVSQSPSNKVTEKGKDVELRCDPISGHTALYWYRQSLGQGLEFLIYFQGNSAPDKSGLPSDRFSAERTGGSVSTLTIQRTQQEDSAVYLCASSQEGPRAGYEQYFGPGTRLTVT.

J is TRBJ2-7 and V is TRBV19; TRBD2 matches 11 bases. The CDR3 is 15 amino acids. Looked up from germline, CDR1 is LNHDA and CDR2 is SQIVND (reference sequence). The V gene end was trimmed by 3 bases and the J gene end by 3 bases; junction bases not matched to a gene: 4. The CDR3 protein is CASSIKLAGGYEQYF. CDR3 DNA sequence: TGTGCCAGTAGTATCAAGCTAGCGGGAGGCTACGAGCAGTACTTC.

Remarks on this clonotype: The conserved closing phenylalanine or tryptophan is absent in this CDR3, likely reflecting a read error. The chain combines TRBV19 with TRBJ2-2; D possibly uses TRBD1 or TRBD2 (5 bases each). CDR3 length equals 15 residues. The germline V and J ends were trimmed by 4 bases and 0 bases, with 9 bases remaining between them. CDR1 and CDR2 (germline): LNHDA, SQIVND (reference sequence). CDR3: CASSTGTTNTGELFL. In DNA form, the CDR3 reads TGTGCCAGTAGTACCGGGACGACGAACACCGGGGAGCTGTTTCTT.

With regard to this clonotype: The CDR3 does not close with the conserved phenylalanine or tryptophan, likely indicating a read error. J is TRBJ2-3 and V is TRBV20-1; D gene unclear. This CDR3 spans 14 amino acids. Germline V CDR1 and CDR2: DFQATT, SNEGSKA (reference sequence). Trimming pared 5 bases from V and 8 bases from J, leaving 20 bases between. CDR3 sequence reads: CSAYVGGGAVTQYI. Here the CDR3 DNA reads TGCAGTGCTTATGTCGGCGGCGGAGCAGTTACGCAGTATATT.